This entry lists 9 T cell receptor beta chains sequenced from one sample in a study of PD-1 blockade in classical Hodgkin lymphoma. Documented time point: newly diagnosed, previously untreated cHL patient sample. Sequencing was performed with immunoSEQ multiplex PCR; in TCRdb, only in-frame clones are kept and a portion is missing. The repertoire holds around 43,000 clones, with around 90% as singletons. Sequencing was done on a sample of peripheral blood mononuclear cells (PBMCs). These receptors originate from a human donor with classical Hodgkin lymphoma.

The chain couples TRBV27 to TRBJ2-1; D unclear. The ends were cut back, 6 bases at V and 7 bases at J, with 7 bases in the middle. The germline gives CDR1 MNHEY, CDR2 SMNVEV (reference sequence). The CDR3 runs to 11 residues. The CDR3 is CASSRLNEQFF. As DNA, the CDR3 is TGTGCCAGCAGCCGTTTGAATGAGCAGTTCTTC.

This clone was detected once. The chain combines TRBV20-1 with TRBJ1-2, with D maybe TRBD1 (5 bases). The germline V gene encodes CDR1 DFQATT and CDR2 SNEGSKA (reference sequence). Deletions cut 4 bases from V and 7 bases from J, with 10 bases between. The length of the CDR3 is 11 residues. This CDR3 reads CSATGSGGYTF. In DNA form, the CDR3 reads TGCAGTGCTACAGGGTCAGGTGGCTACACCTTC.

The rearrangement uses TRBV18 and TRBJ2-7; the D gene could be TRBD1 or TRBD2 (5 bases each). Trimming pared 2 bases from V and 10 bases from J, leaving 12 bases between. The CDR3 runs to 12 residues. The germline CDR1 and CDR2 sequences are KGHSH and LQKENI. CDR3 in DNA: TGTGCCAGCTCACCAAGCGAAAGGGACCAGTACTTC. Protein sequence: CASSPSERDQYF.

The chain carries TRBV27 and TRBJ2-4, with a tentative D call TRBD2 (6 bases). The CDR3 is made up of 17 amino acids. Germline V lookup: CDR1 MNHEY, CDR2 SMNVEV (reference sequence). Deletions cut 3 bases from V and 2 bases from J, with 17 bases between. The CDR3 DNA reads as TGTGCCAGCAGTTTCTCGGGACTCCCCTGGACCAAAAACATTCAGTACTTC. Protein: CASSFSGLPWTKNIQYF.

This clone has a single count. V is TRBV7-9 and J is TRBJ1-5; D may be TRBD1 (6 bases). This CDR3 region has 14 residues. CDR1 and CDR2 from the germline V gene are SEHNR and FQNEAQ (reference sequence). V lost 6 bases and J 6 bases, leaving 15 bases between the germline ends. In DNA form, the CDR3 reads TGTGCCAGCAGTGAGGGGGTTTCGAGTCAGCCCCAGCATTTT. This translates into CASSEGVSSQPQHF. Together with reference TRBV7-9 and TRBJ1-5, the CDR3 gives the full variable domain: DTGVSQNPRHKITKRGQNVTFRCDPISEHNRLYWYRQTLGQGPEFLTYFQNEAQLEKSRLLSDRFSAERPKGSFSTLEIQRTEQGDSAMYLCASSEGVSSQPQHFGDGTRLSIL.

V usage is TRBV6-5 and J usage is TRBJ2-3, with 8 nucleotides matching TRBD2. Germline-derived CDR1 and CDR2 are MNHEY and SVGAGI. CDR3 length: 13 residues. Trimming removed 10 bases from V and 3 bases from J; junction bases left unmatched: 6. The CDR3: CATLVAGTDTQYF. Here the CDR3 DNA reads TGTGCCACCCTCGTAGCGGGGACAGATACGCAGTATTTT.

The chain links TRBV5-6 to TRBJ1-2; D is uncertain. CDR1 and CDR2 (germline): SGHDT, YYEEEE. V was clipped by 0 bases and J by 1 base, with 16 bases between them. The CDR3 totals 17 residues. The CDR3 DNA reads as TGTGCCAGCAGCTTGGGTACGGCGGCAGCCTTTAACTATGGCTACACCTTC. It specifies CASSLGTAAAFNYGYTF.

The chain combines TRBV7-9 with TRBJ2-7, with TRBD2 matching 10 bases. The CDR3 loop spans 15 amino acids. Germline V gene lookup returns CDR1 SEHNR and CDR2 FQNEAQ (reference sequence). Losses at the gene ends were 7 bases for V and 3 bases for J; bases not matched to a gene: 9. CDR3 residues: CASTTTSGSNYEQYF. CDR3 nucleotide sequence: TGTGCCAGCACCACGACTAGCGGGTCCAACTACGAGCAGTACTTC.

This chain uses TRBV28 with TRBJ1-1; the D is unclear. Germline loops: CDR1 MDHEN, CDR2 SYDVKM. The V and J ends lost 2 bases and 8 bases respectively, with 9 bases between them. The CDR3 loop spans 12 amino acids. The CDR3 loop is CASSLGETEAFF. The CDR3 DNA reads TGTGCCAGCAGTTTAGGGGAGACAGAAGCTTTCTTT.